This note documents a single T cell receptor (beta chain) sequence. This clonotype was counted at least ten times. This clone's antigen is unknown. No quality values exist for individual bases; no much larger clone is one base distant. The time point label on this specimen signifies: persistent/refractory GD, antithyroid drugs over 5 years with positive TRAb. For both TCR sequencing and RNA sequencing, RNA was extracted from PBMCs using TRIzol. Graves' disease was diagnosed according to American Thyroid Association guidelines. Patients for the study were recruited at an endocrinology department in Xi'an, China. Each patient gave around 9 milliliters of peripheral blood, collected in an EDTA anticoagulant tube. Ficoll Paque Plus density gradient separation was used to isolate PBMCs, and no additional T cell sorting was done. An Agilent 2100 Bioanalyzer and agarose gel were used to assess RNA quality, and a NanoDrop 2000 was used to measure RNA concentration.

Libraries were made using multiplex PCR. The data were produced on an Illumina HiSeq 4000. TCR beta libraries were built with iRepertoire HTBI primers and Arm-PCR amplification of CDR3 regions. Before sequencing, the PCR products went through gel purification. The original pipeline was this. Across samples, roughly 60 TRBV and 12 to 15 TRBJ segments were identified and used for gene usage analysis of CDR3 amino acid clonotypes. COPE and FqMerger were used to merge filtered high-quality paired reads into contigs. BLAST was used to align contigs to IMGT TRBV, TRBD and TRBJ reference genes, and CDR3 was defined according to IMGT. Any clonotype with a frequency above 0.1% was counted as a highly expanded clone. Shannon entropy was used to measure repertoire diversity, and the Gini coefficient was used to measure V-J evenness. A clonotype found in more than one individual was treated as public. Using fastp at Q25 and MiXCR, TCRdb reprocessed the public reads and kept productive beta chains. Rows with one shared CDR3 protein collapse into an entry with the most common genes and DNA. These V and J calls originate from TCRdb's pipeline instead of the authors' own analysis. The sample has some 370,000 distinct CDR3 sequences on record, about 20% of them singletons. Roughly 20% of the sample lies in the top ten.

The V end gives up 5 bases and the J end 4 bases, leaving 8 bases in the junction not matched to a gene. For CDR1 and CDR2, the germline V gene lists MDHEN and SYDVKM. Including cysteine and phenylalanine, the CDR3 has 14 amino acids. Only the CDR3 region is kept as DNA, spanning 42 bases read in frame from base 1. This specimen comes from a study of regulatory T cells in long-lasting Graves disease (dated by TCRdb to the early 2020s). With regard to the full study: Persistent Graves' disease meant more than 5 years of antithyroid drug treatment with TSH receptor autoantibodies that stayed positive. This study used TCR sequencing and RNA sequencing of peripheral blood to compare persistent Graves' disease patients against newly diagnosed Graves' disease patients. The study took place in China and was registered as a clinical trial. TCR sequencing covered roughly 13 persistent and about 20 newly diagnosed Graves' disease patients, around 35 samples in total. On average, persistent Graves' disease patients in the clinical cohort had been on antithyroid drugs for roughly 11 years. Beyond this particular receptor, the publication reports: Compared with newly diagnosed patients, patients with persistent Graves' disease had lower TCR Shannon entropy and fewer highly expanded clones, which suggests clonal expansion. Persistent disease showed preferential use of TRBV28, TRBJ1-2 and TRBJ2-5, whereas newly diagnosed disease favored TRBV20-1 and TRBJ2-1. Because the primary lesion, thyroid tissue, could not be accessed, the study looked at peripheral blood alone. Patients with persistent disease shared more public clonotypes (around 2,500) than newly diagnosed patients did (about 1,000). Sequencing and analysis were restricted to the TCR beta chain. The authors noted that the small sample size was a limitation that may lower accuracy.

This chain joins TRBV28 to TRBJ2-7; the junction holds 7 bases that match TRBD1. The source material was peripheral blood mononuclear cells (PBMCs), sampled when the disease was refractory, from a patient treated with antithyroid drugs. This receptor was obtained from a female donor with Graves disease. At the DNA level, the sequence is TGTGCCAGCAGTAAACAGGGGTTATGGTACGAGCAGTACTTC. Its protein is CASSKQGLWYEQYF.